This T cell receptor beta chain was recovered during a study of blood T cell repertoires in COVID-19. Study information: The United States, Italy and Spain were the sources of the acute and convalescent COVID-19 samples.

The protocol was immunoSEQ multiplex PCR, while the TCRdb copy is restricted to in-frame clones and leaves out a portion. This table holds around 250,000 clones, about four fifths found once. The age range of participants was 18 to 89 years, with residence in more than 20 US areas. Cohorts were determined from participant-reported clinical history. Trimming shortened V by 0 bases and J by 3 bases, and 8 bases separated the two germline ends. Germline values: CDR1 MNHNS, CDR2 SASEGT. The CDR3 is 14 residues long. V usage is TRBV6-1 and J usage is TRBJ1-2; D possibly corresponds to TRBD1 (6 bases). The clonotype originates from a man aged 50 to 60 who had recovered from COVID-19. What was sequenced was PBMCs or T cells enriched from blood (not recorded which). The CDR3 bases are TGTGCCAGCAGTGAAGCGGGGGGGCACTATGGCTACACCTTC. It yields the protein CASSEAGGHYGYTF.